This T cell receptor (beta chain) was obtained from a study of cytomegalovirus exposure and HLA in healthy donors. Findings and limits, study-wide: It was in a later analysis that TCR association rates were seen to vary by HLA locus, highest for DRB1 and lowest for HLA-C. Cytomegalovirus-associated TCR beta chains were listed, numbering 150 to 200.

Vbeta (60) and Jbeta (13) primers were used in the PCR. Here immunoSEQ multiplex PCR was the method, and the copy in TCRdb shows in-frame clones only, minus some. This table has some 120,000 clones, around 78% appearing once. Though probably carrying unrecorded immune exposures, donors were nominally healthy at sampling. Points on this clone: Its antigen is still unknown.

This CDR3 comprises 12 residues. V dropped 6 bases and J dropped 8 bases, with 15 bases sitting between them. Germline CDR1 reads SGHNT; CDR2 reads YYREEE (reference sequence). The sample comprised PBMCs. The chain carries TRBV5-4 and TRBJ2-7, with D maybe TRBD1 (5 bases). The receptor was derived from a woman aged 40 to 50 in good health and CMV-seronegative. The CDR3 nucleotides read TGTGCCAGCAACCCCCCCCAGGGAAAGCAGTACTTC. This codes for CASNPPQGKQYF.